This T cell receptor beta chain is from a study of radiation and T cells in renal cell carcinoma. Sequenced by immunoSEQ multiplex PCR; TCRdb stores in-frame clones only, minus some. The table records around 95,000 clones, more than 65% of them present only once. V lost 0 bases to trimming and J lost 0 bases, with 3 bases between them. The germline V gene encodes CDR1 KGHSH and CDR2 LQKENI. CDR3 length equals 13 residues. Broader study findings: From baseline, blood top tumor clonotypes peaked at 2 weeks post-radiation.

The time point denotes: blood 4 weeks post-SBRT, at nephrectomy. Treatment denoted: 15 Gy SBRT to primary tumor, nephrectomy 4 weeks later. Nephrectomy followed 15 Gy stereotactic body radiation by 4 weeks. Comments on this clone: What it binds is not known.

This sequence originates from a man between 60 and 75 years old with renal cell carcinoma. The specimen comprised blood, sampled from a patient whose treatment included radiotherapy and nephrectomy. The genes are TRBV18 and TRBJ2-7, with D unresolved. The CDR3 loop reads CASSPPASYEQYF. The CDR3, as DNA: TGTGCCAGCTCACCACCGGCCTCCTACGAGCAGTACTTC.